Listed below are T cell receptor beta chains from one sample, sequenced in a study of T-cell reconstitution after alpha-beta-depleted transplantation in children. MiXCR was run by TCRdb on the PCR reads, yielding one entry per CDR3 protein. The sample has 780,000 or so distinct CDR3 sequences, approximately 15% seen once. The sequenced sample was PBMCs, mostly from graft donor cells, obtained 360 days after TCRalphabeta/CD19-depleted stem cell transplant. These receptors came from a male patient younger than 18 who had a stem cell transplant for acute lymphoblastic leukemia, so the T cells may come from the graft donor. Both conserved end residues are trimmed from each CDR3. Each record gives: clone size, V gene, J gene, CDR3 protein. For some rows the clone size is stated as once, few or many, or as a class when expanded; others skip it.

NA	TRBV20-1	TRBJ2-1	SASSGRAYSVNEQF
NA	TRBV7-3	TRBJ2-3	ASSVTARADTQY
few	TRBV3-1	TRBJ2-7	ASSRRTEAPYEQY
NA	TRBV5-1	TRBJ1-3	ASSLEVGDPSGNTIY
many	TRBV7-2	TRBJ2-5	ASSLGSSGQETQY
NA	TRBV6-5	TRBJ1-1	ASSPREAQAF
few	TRBV6-2/TRBV6-3	TRBJ1-2	ASSEGQGWGYT
few	TRBV7-9	TRBJ2-4	ASSFTGGRMVKNIQY
few	TRBV24-1	TRBJ2-7	ATSDFSGGFNEQY
many	TRBV20-1	TRBJ2-1	SANRDFSYNEQF
many	TRBV10-1	TRBJ2-1	ASSESVRVGSYNEQF
NA	TRBV10-3	TRBJ2-3	AISERLAGEAPRGDTQN
few	TRBV5-1	TRBJ1-2	ASSLTGTGDDGYT
few	TRBV25-1	TRBJ2-4	ASSDGGSKNIQY
NA	TRBV5-1	TRBJ2-6	ASSLTTGANVLT
many	TRBV11-2	TRBJ2-3	ASSLVLLTDTQY
few	TRBV25-1	TRBJ2-6	ATKEDRISGANVLT
NA	TRBV19	TRBJ2-1	ASRDSGTTNEQF
once	TRBV6-2/TRBV6-3	TRBJ2-7	ASNYAWGQGTYEQY
NA	TRBV7-9	TRBJ2-5	ASSFVAQETQY
NA	TRBV6-1	TRBJ2-1	ASSMTGFVKLGPNHEQF
NA	TRBV7-9	TRBJ1-1	ASRPDRGPGRTEAF
few	TRBV3-1	TRBJ2-7	ASSRASGYYEQY
few	TRBV29-1	TRBJ2-7	SVEKRQETFYEQY
many	TRBV29-1	TRBJ2-5	SVPGQGAGETQY
few	TRBV29-1	TRBJ2-1	SVVDRGPFYNEQF
NA	TRBV20-1	TRBJ2-5	SASAFPSRPETQY
many	TRBV5-1	TRBJ2-1	ASRLAGGPNEQF
few	TRBV2	TRBJ1-2	ATLTGGRSGYT
NA	TRBV5-8	TRBJ1-5	ASSRGLLFSNQPQH
few	TRBV20-1	TRBJ2-7	SAFRGFASYEQY
NA	TRBV27	TRBJ2-1	ASSFISPLGLYNEQF
NA	TRBV18	TRBJ2-5	ASSLGPAAPQETQY
NA	TRBV5-1	TRBJ2-5	ASSFKLGGQETQY
few	TRBV27	TRBJ2-1	ASSSPSGHEQF
NA	TRBV20-1	TRBJ2-5	SARRPRAQETQY